The rows below give T cell receptor beta chains drawn from one sample of a study of blood T cell repertoires in COVID-19. Measured with immunoSEQ multiplex PCR; TCRdb has only the in-frame clones, and not every one. This sample carries 100,000 to 150,000 clones, over 75% of them seen once, and the ten largest clones take roughly 10%. Material: peripheral blood. The receptors here all came from a man aged 55 to 70 with acute or convalescent COVID-19. The CDR3 runs from the conserved cysteine through the conserved F or W. Each record gives: CDR3 DNA, CDR3 protein, CDR3 length, J gene, V gene, clone size, D gene. The D gene is left open where the match is weak. Only some rows state a clone size, as once, few, many or a class for expanded clones.

DNA: TGTGCCATCCGGGCAGGGATCCATGGCTACACCTTC
CDR3: CAIRAGIHGYTF
length: 12
J: TRBJ1-2
V: TRBV28
size: -
D: -

DNA: TGCGCCAGCAGGTTGGCAGGGGAGGGCTATGGCTACACCTTC
CDR3: CASRLAGEGYGYTF
length: 14
J: TRBJ1-2
V: TRBV5-1
size: -
D: -

DNA: TGTGCCAGCAGCCAGCGAGAAAGCGGGTGGTACAATGAGCAGTTCTTC
CDR3: CASSQRESGWYNEQFF
length: 16
J: TRBJ2-1
V: TRBV7-8
size: -
D: -

DNA: TGCGCCAGCAGCTTGAGGAGCGCGGGAGACAGTGAGCAGTTCTTC
CDR3: CASSLRSAGDSEQFF
length: 15
J: TRBJ2-1
V: TRBV5-1
size: -
D: TRBD2

DNA: TGTGCCAGCAGCCGGGTCAATAGGAACACTGAAGCTTTCTTT
CDR3: CASSRVNRNTEAFF
length: 14
J: TRBJ1-1
V: TRBV28
size: few
D: -

DNA: TGTGCCAGTAGCCGGACAGGGGGGACGGGAGAGACCCAGTACTTC
CDR3: CASSRTGGTGETQYF
length: 15
J: TRBJ2-5
V: TRBV19
size: -
D: TRBD1

DNA: TGTGCCAGCAGCTTGGAGGGCGGGAAGGGGGAGACCCAGTACTTC
CDR3: CASSLEGGKGETQYF
length: 15
J: TRBJ2-5
V: TRBV5-4
size: -
D: -

DNA: TGTGCCAGCAGCACGCGAATTTATTTATATGGCTACACCTTC
CDR3: CASSTRIYLYGYTF
length: 14
J: TRBJ1-2
V: TRBV5-8
size: -
D: -

DNA: TGTGCCAGCAGACCACTAGCGGGAGTTGGGGAGCTGTTTTTT
CDR3: CASRPLAGVGELFF
length: 14
J: TRBJ2-2
V: TRBV27
size: few
D: TRBD2

DNA: TGTGCCACCAGCCCCCCGCGTCCAGGGGTCGGCTACACCTTC
CDR3: CATSPPRPGVGYTF
length: 14
J: TRBJ1-2
V: TRBV15
size: -
D: -

DNA: TGTGCCTGGAGTGTGGGCAGGGTGGCTAGCGAGCAGTACTTC
CDR3: CAWSVGRVASEQYF
length: 14
J: TRBJ2-7
V: TRBV30
size: -
D: -

DNA: TGTGCCAGCAGCTTGTTGCTAGCCGCGGTGGGTGAGCAGTTCTTC
CDR3: CASSLLLAAVGEQFF
length: 15
J: TRBJ2-1
V: TRBV5-5
size: -
D: -

DNA: TGTGCCAGCAGCTTGGTCGCCGGGAGTGTCGAGCAGTACTTC
CDR3: CASSLVAGSVEQYF
length: 14
J: TRBJ2-7
V: TRBV5-5
size: few
D: -

DNA: TGTGCCAGCAGCCAAGCCCCCATGAACACTGAAGCTTTCTTT
CDR3: CASSQAPMNTEAFF
length: 14
J: TRBJ1-1
V: TRBV14
size: -
D: -

DNA: TGTGCCAGTAGCTTCGTCCTAGGCTACACCTTC
CDR3: CASSFVLGYTF
length: 11
J: TRBJ1-2
V: TRBV19
size: -
D: -

DNA: TGTGCCAGCAGTTCCAGCGGGAGGACCGCCTACGAGCAGTACTTC
CDR3: CASSSSGRTAYEQYF
length: 15
J: TRBJ2-7
V: TRBV28
size: once
D: TRBD2

DNA: TGTGCCAGTAGTCTCGACAGGGGCTCTGGGGCCAACGTCCTGACTTTC
CDR3: CASSLDRGSGANVLTF
length: 16
J: TRBJ2-6
V: TRBV19
size: many
D: TRBD1

DNA: TGTGCCTCGAACCGGGGGGGGGAGAGCTCCTATAATTCACCCCTCCACTTT
CDR3: CASNRGGESSYNSPLHF
length: 17
J: TRBJ1-6
V: TRBV10-3
size: -
D: -

DNA: TGCGCCAGCAGCTTAGTCCTTAGTGGCACCGGGGAGCTGTTTTTT
CDR3: CASSLVLSGTGELFF
length: 15
J: TRBJ2-2
V: TRBV5-1
size: -
D: -

DNA: TGTGCCAGCAGCTTAGATATGGACAGGGCCTACGAGCAGTACTTC
CDR3: CASSLDMDRAYEQYF
length: 15
J: TRBJ2-7
V: TRBV11-2
size: -
D: TRBD1

DNA: TGTGCCAGCAGCCGGGACACCAGCACAGATACGCAGTATTTT
CDR3: CASSRDTSTDTQYF
length: 14
J: TRBJ2-3
V: TRBV28
size: -
D: -

DNA: TGTGCCAGCAAGGGGCCCTACGAGCAGTACTTC
CDR3: CASKGPYEQYF
length: 11
J: TRBJ2-7
V: TRBV28
size: -
D: -

DNA: TGTGCCAGCAGCCTCGGACAGGAGGTCGAGCAGTACTTC
CDR3: CASSLGQEVEQYF
length: 13
J: TRBJ2-7
V: TRBV2
size: -
D: TRBD1

DNA: TGTGCCAGTAGTCTGTCCCTAGCGGCGACCGAGCAGTTCTTC
CDR3: CASSLSLAATEQFF
length: 14
J: TRBJ2-1
V: TRBV19
size: -
D: TRBD2

DNA: TGTGCCAGCAGTCCGGGACAGGGGGGTAAAGCTTTCTTT
CDR3: CASSPGQGGKAFF
length: 13
J: TRBJ1-1
V: TRBV28
size: few
D: TRBD1

DNA: TGTGCCAGCAGCCATAGACTAGCGGGAGGGCCCCGGGACGAGCAGTACTTC
CDR3: CASSHRLAGGPRDEQYF
length: 17
J: TRBJ2-7
V: TRBV3-1/TRBV3-2
size: -
D: TRBD2

DNA: TGCGCCAGCAGCTTGGCCGCGGGCACTCGCCCCAATGAGCAGTTCTTC
CDR3: CASSLAAGTRPNEQFF
length: 16
J: TRBJ2-1
V: TRBV5-1
size: -
D: -

DNA: TGTGCCAGCAGTGAAAAATTTCCCCAGGGGGATGGCTACACCTTC
CDR3: CASSEKFPQGDGYTF
length: 15
J: TRBJ1-2
V: TRBV2
size: -
D: TRBD1

DNA: TGTGCCAGCATCGGAGCAGGGGGCCCCGGGGAGCTGTTTTTT
CDR3: CASIGAGGPGELFF
length: 14
J: TRBJ2-2
V: TRBV28
size: -
D: TRBD1

DNA: TGTGCCAGCAGTGAAATCAAGAACACTGAAGCTTTCTTT
CDR3: CASSEIKNTEAFF
length: 13
J: TRBJ1-1
V: TRBV6-1
size: -
D: -

DNA: TGTGCCACCAGCAGAGAGGTCAACTCAAACTATGGCTACACCTTC
CDR3: CATSREVNSNYGYTF
length: 15
J: TRBJ1-2
V: TRBV15
size: -
D: -

DNA: TGTGCCACCAGTGATCGGGGTCAGCCCCAGCATTTT
CDR3: CATSDRGQPQHF
length: 12
J: TRBJ1-5
V: TRBV24-1
size: few
D: -

DNA: TGTGCCAGCAGCTTTCGTTCCCAGGGGCCTGGAGGCTACACCTTC
CDR3: CASSFRSQGPGGYTF
length: 15
J: TRBJ1-2
V: TRBV5-8
size: -
D: -

DNA: TGCAGCGCCCGAGGGGACAACCAAGAGACCCAGTACTTC
CDR3: CSARGDNQETQYF
length: 13
J: TRBJ2-5
V: TRBV29-1
size: -
D: -

DNA: TGCGCCAGCAGCTTGGAGACAGGGGTACAGCCCCAGCATTTT
CDR3: CASSLETGVQPQHF
length: 14
J: TRBJ1-5
V: TRBV5-1
size: -
D: TRBD1

DNA: TGTGCCAGCAGCTTTGGGGGGGCCAAAAACATTCAGTACTTC
CDR3: CASSFGGAKNIQYF
length: 14
J: TRBJ2-4
V: TRBV28
size: -
D: -

DNA: TGTGCCAGCAGTGACAGGCATAGCAATCAGCCCCAGCATTTT
CDR3: CASSDRHSNQPQHF
length: 14
J: TRBJ1-5
V: TRBV27
size: many
D: -

DNA: TGTGCCAGCAGGAGGACAGGGGGCTGGACTGAAGCTTTCTTT
CDR3: CASRRTGGWTEAFF
length: 14
J: TRBJ1-1
V: TRBV28
size: -
D: TRBD1

DNA: TGCAGTGCTAGTCTCGTATCCGAGCAGTACTTC
CDR3: CSASLVSEQYF
length: 11
J: TRBJ2-7
V: TRBV20-1
size: -
D: -

DNA: TGTGCCACCAGCACCCGACAGGGGAATGAGCAGTTCTTC
CDR3: CATSTRQGNEQFF
length: 13
J: TRBJ2-1
V: TRBV15
size: -
D: TRBD1

DNA: TGTGCCAGCACCTCAGCGGGGGCCTACGAGCAGTACTTC
CDR3: CASTSAGAYEQYF
length: 13
J: TRBJ2-7
V: TRBV27
size: -
D: TRBD2

DNA: TGTGCCAGCAGCCGCTGGCCGTATGAAGCTTTCTTT
CDR3: CASSRWPYEAFF
length: 12
J: TRBJ1-1
V: TRBV12-3/TRBV12-4
size: -
D: -

DNA: TGTGCCAGCAGCTTGGCCGGGGACAGGCGGACCAATGAGCAGTTCTTC
CDR3: CASSLAGDRRTNEQFF
length: 16
J: TRBJ2-1
V: TRBV5-4
size: -
D: TRBD1

DNA: TGCGCCAGCAGCCTCCCAACAGGGGGCTCTGGAAACACCATATATTTT
CDR3: CASSLPTGGSGNTIYF
length: 16
J: TRBJ1-3
V: TRBV4-1
size: -
D: TRBD1

DNA: TGTGCCAGCAGTCTACAGGGAAATAGCAATCAGCCCCAGCATTTT
CDR3: CASSLQGNSNQPQHF
length: 15
J: TRBJ1-5
V: TRBV27
size: -
D: -

DNA: TGTGCCAGCAGTTGGCCGGGGGGCGCTTATAATTCACCCCTCCACTTT
CDR3: CASSWPGGAYNSPLHF
length: 16
J: TRBJ1-6
V: TRBV28
size: few
D: -